This record concerns one T cell receptor beta chain sequence. Each CDR3 protein is one row after TCRdb ran MiXCR on the 5' RACE reads. The table records roughly 96,000 distinct CDR3 sequences, roughly 9% of them present only once. This sample was taken from a study of T cells after yellow fever vaccination. Germline CDR1 and CDR2: SGDLS and YYNGEE. The CDR3 loop spans 19 amino acids. Trimming at V came to 4 bases and at J to 2 bases, leaving 17 bases not matched to a gene. Study conclusions and caveats: Most clones from primary vaccination resurfaced after the booster (roughly 96% CD4, approximately 87% CD8).

The chain couples TRBV9 to TRBJ2-7; 11 bases match TRBD2. The sample was CD8+ T cells not binding an NS4B(214-222) dextramer, sorted from PBMCs, taken more than 14 days after the first yellow fever vaccination. This clonotype was obtained from a man aged 18 to 30 who received the YFV17D yellow fever vaccine. The CDR3 spells CASSPIGASGGSIPYEQYF. Written as DNA, the CDR3 is TGTGCCAGCAGCCCCATCGGGGCTAGCGGGGGGTCGATACCCTACGAGCAGTACTTC.